This record concerns one TCR beta chain sequence. The data are from a study of technical replicates of blood from several donors. This CDR3 has 15 residues. The germline V gene has CDR1 MNHEY and CDR2 SMNVEV (reference sequence). Trimming cost V 8 bases and J 7 bases; bases outside gene matches: 15. Produced via immunoSEQ multiplex PCR; TCRdb's table is partial and in-frame only. The sample includes tens of thousands of clones, around 97% of them seen just once. The sequence was obtained from a human donor in good health. The rearrangement joins TRBV27 to TRBJ1-1, with 8 nucleotides matching TRBD1. The sample taken for sequencing was T cells isolated from PBMCs. The CDR3 sequence is CASRDRLIAQGEAFF. Written as DNA, the CDR3 is TGTGCCAGCCGGGACAGGCTAATCGCCCAGGGTGAAGCTTTCTTT.